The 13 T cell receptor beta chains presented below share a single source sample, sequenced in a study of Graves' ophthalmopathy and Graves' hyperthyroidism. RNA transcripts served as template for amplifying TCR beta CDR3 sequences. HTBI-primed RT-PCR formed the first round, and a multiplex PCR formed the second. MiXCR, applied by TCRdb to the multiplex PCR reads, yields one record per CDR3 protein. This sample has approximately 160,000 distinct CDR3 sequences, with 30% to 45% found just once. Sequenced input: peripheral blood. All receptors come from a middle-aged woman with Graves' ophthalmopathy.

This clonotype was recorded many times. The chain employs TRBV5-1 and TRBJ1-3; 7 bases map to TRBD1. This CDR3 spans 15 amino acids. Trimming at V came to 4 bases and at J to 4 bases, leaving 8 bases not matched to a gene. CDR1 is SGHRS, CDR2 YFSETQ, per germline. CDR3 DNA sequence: TGCGCCAGCAGCGTAACTACAGGGGCCGGAAACACCATATATTTT. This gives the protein CASSVTTGAGNTIYF. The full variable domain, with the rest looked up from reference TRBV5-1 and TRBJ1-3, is KAGVTQTPRYLIKTRGQQVTLSCSPISGHRSVSWYQQTPGQGLQFLFEYFSETQRNKGNFPGRFSGRQFSNSRSEMNVSTLELGDSALYLCASSVTTGAGNTIYFGEGSWLTVV.

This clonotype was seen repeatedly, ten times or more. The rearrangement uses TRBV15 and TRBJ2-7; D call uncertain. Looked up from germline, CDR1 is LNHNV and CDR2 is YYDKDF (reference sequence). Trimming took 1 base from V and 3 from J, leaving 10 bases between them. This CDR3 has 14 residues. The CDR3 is CATSRAPKDYEQYF. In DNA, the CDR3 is TGTGCCACCAGCAGAGCCCCCAAGGACTACGAGCAGTACTTC.

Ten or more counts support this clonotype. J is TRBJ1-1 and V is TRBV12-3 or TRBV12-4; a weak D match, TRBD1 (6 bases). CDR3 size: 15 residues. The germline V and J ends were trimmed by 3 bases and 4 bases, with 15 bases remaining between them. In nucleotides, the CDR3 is TGTGCCAGCAGTTTTAGGTGGGGGGCCGGCACTGAAGCTTTCTTT. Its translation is CASSFRWGAGTEAFF.

This chain's CDR3 is CASTFGSSSSPLHF. In DNA, the CDR3 is TGTGCCAGCACCTTCGGGTCCTCGTCTTCACCCCTCCACTTT. The rearrangement links TRBV11-2 to TRBJ1-6, with no clear D. The CDR3 has 14 residues. Germline V CDR1 and CDR2: SGHAT, FQNNGV. The V end was cut by 7 bases, the J end by 9 bases, with 16 bases between.

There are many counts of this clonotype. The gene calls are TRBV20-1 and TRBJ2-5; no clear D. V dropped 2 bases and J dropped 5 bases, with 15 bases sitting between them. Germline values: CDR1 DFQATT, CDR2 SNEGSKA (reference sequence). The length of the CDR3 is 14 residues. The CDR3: CSARRIIGGETQYF. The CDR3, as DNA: TGCAGTGCTAGACGGATAATTGGCGGTGAGACCCAGTACTTC.

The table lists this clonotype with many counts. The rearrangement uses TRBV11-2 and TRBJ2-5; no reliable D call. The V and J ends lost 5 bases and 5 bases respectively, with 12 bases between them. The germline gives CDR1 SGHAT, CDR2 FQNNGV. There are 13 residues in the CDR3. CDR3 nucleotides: TGTGCCAGCAGCAAGCGCCTGGGGGAGACCCAGTACTTC. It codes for CASSKRLGETQYF.

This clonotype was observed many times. The CDR3 protein is CASSEGLEPLEQYF. The CDR3 region has the DNA TGTGCCAGCAGTGAAGGGCTGGAACCCCTTGAGCAGTACTTC. The V gene is TRBV2, the J gene TRBJ2-7, with D unresolved. This CDR3 contains 14 residues. Germline V CDR1 and CDR2: SNHLY, FYNNEI. V lost 1 base to trimming and J lost 7 bases, with 14 bases between them.

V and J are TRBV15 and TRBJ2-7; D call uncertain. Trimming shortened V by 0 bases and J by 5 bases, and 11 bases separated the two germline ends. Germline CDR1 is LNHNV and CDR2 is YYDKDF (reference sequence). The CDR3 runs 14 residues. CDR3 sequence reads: CATSRDQIRNEQYF. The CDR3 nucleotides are TGTGCCACCAGCAGAGATCAAATAAGGAACGAGCAGTACTTC.

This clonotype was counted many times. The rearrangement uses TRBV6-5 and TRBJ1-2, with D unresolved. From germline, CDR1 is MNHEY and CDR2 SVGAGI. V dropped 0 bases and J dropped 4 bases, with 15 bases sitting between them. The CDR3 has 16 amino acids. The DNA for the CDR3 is TGTGCCAGCAGTTACTCGATCGGGGAAAGGGTCTATGGCTACACCTTC. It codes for CASSYSIGERVYGYTF.

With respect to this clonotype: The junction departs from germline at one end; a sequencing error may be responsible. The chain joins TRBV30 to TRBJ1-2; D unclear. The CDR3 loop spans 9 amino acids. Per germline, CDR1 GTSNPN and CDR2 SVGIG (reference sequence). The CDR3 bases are TGTGCCTGGACCCGCGGTGGCCTCTTC. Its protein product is CAWTRGGLF.

The CDR3: CASTDQNTEAFF. The CDR3 region has the DNA TGTGCCAGCACAGACCAGAACACTGAAGCTTTCTTT. The V gene is TRBV6-2 or TRBV6-3, the J gene TRBJ1-1; D is unresolved. The ends were cut back, 7 bases at V and 1 base at J, with 7 bases in the middle. The CDR3 extends over 12 amino acids. Germline CDR1 is MNHEY and CDR2 is SVGEGT.

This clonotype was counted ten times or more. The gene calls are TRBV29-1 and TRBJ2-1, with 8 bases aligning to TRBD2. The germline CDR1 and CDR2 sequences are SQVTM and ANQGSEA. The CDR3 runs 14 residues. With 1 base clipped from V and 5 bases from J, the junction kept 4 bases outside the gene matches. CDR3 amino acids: CSVEAGRVNNEQFF. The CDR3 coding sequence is TGCAGCGTTGAAGCCGGGAGGGTGAACAATGAGCAGTTCTTC.

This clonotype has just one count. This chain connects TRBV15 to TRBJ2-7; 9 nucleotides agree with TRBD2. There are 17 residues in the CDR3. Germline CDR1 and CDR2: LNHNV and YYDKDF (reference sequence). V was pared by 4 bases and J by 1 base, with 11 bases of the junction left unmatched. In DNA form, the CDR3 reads TGTGCCACCAGCAAAATAAAGAAGGCGGGAGGGTCCTACGAGCAGTACTTC. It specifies CATSKIKKAGGSYEQYF.